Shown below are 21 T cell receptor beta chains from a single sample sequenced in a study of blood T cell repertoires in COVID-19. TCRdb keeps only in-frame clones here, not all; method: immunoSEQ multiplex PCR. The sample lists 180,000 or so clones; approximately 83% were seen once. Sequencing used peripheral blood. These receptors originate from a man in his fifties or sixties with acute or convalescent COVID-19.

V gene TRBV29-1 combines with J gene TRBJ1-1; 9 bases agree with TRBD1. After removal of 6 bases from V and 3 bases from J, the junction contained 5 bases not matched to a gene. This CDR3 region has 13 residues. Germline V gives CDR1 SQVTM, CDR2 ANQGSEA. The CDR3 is CSVIRQGDTEAFF. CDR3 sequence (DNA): TGCAGCGTCATTCGACAGGGGGACACTGAAGCTTTCTTT.

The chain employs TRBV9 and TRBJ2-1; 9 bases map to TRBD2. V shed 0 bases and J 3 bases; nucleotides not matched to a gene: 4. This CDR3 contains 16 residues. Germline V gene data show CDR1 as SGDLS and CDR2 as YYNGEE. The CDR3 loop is CASSVGLAAIYNEQFF. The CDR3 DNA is TGTGCCAGCAGCGTAGGACTAGCGGCAATCTACAATGAGCAGTTCTTC.

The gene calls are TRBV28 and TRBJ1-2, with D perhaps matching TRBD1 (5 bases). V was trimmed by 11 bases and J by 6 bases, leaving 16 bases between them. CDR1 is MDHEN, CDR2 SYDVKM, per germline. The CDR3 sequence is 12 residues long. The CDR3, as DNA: TGTGCCTGTCAGGCAGGGTTCGATGGCTACACCTTC. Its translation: CACQAGFDGYTF.

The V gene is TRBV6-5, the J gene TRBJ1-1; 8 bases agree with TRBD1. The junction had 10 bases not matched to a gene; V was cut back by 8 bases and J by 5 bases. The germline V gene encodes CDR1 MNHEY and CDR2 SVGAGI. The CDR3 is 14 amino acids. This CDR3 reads CASEIGQGWTEAFF. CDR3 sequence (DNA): TGTGCCAGCGAAATAGGACAGGGCTGGACTGAAGCTTTCTTT.

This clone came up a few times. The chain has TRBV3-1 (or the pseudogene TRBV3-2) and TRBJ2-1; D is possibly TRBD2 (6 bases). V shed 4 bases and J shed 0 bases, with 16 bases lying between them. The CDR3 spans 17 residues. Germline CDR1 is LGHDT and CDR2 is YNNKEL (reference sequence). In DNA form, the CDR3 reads TGTGCCAGCAGCCGAGGGATAGCGGCCAGCTCCTACAATGAGCAGTTCTTC. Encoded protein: CASSRGIAASSYNEQFF.

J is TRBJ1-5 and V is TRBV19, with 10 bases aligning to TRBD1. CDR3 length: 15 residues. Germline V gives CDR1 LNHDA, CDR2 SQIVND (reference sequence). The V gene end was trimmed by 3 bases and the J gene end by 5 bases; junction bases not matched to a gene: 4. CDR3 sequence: CASSIKDRGHQPQHF. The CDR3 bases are TGTGCCAGTAGTATTAAAGACAGGGGGCATCAGCCCCAGCATTTT.

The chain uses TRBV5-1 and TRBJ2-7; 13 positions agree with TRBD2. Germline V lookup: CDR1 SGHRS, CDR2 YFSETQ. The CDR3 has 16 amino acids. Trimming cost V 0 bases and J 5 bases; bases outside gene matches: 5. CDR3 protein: CASSLGRLAGGDEQYF. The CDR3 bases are TGCGCCAGCAGCTTGGGGCGACTAGCGGGAGGAGACGAGCAGTACTTC. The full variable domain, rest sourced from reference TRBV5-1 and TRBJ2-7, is KAGVTQTPRYLIKTRGQQVTLSCSPISGHRSVSWYQQTPGQGLQFLFEYFSETQRNKGNFPGRFSGRQFSNSRSEMNVSTLELGDSALYLCASSLGRLAGGDEQYFGPGTRLTVT.

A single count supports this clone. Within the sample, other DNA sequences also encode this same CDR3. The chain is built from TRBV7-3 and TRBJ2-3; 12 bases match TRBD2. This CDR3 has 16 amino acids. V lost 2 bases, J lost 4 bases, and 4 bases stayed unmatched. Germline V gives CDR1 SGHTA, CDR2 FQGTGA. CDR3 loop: CASSLGLAGGADTQYF. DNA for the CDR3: TGTGCCAGCAGCTTAGGGCTAGCGGGAGGGGCAGATACGCAGTATTTT.

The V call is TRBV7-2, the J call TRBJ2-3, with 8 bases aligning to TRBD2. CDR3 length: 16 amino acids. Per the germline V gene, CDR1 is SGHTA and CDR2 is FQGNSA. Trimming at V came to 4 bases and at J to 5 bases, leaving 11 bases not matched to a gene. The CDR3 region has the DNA TGTGCCAGCAGCTCGAACAGCGGGAGATCGGGAGATACGCAGTATTTT. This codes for CASSSNSGRSGDTQYF.

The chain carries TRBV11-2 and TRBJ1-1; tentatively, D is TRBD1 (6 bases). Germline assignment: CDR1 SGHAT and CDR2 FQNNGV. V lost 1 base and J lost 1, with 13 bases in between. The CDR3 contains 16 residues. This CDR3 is CASSLVPTGKNTEAFF. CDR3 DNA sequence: TGTGCCAGCAGCTTAGTCCCCACAGGGAAGAACACTGAAGCTTTCTTT.

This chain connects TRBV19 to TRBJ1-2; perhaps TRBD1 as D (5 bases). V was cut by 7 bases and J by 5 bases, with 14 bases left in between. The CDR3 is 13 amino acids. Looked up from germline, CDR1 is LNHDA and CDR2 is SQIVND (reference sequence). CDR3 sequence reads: CASTHHGGYGYTF. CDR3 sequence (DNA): TGTGCCAGTACTCATCACGGGGGGTATGGCTACACCTTC.

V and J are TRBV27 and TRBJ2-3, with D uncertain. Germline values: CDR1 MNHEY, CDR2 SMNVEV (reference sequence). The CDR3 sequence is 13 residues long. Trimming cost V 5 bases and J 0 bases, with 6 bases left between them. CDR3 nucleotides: TGTGCCAGCAGTCCTCCGAGCACAGATACGCAGTATTTT. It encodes CASSPPSTDTQYF.

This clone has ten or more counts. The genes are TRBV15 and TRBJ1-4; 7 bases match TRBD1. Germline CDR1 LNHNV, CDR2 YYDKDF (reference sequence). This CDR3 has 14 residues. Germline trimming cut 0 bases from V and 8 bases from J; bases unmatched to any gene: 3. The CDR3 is CATSREQGREKLFF. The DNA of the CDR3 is TGTGCCACCAGCAGAGAACAGGGGAGGGAAAAACTGTTTTTT.

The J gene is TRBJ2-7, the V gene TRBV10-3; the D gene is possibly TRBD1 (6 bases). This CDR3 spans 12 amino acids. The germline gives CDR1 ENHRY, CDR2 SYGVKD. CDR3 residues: CASRGSGYEQYF. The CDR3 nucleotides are TGTGCATCCAGGGGATCTGGCTACGAGCAGTACTTC.

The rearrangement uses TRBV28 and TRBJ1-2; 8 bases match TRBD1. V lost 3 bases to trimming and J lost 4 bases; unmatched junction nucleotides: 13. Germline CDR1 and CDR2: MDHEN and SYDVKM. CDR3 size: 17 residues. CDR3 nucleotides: TGTGCCAGCAGTTTTTGGGCGCAGGGGGCTGTGGGCTATGGCTACACCTTC. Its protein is CASSFWAQGAVGYGYTF.

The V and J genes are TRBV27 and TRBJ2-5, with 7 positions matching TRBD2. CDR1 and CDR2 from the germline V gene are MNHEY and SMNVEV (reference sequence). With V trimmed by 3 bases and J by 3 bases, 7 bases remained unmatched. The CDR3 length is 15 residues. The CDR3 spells CASSLGTTPEETQYF. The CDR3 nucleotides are TGTGCCAGCAGTTTGGGGACTACCCCAGAAGAGACCCAGTACTTC.

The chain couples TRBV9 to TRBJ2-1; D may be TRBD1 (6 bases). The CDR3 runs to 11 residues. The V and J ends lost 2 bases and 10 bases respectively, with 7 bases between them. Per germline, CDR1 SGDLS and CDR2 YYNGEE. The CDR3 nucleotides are TGTGCCAGCAGCGTCACAGGGGAGCAGTTCTTC. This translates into CASSVTGEQFF.

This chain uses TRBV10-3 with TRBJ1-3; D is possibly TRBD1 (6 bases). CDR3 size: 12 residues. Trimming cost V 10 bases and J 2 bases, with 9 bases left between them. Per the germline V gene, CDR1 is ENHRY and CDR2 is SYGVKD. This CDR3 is CATTGTGNTIYF. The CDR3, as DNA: TGTGCCACCACAGGGACTGGAAACACCATATATTTT.

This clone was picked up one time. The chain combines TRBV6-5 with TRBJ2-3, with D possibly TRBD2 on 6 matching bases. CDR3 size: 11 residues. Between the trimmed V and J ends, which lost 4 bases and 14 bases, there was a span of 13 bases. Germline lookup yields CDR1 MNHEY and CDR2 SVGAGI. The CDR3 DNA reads TGTGCCAGCAGTTCCGGGACTCCTTTGTATTTT. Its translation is CASSSGTPLYF.

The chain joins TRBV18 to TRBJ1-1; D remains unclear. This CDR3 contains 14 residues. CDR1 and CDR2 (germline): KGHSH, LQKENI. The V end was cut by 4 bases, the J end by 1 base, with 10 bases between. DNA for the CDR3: TGTGCCAGCTCACTACTACACTCGAACACTGAAGCTTTCTTT. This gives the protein CASSLLHSNTEAFF.

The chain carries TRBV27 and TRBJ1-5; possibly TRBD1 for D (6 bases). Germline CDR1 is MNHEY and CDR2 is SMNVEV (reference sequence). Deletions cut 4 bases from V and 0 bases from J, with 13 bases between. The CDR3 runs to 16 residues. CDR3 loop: CASSSVTGVSNQPQHF. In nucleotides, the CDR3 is TGTGCCAGCAGTTCAGTGACAGGCGTTAGCAATCAGCCCCAGCATTTT.